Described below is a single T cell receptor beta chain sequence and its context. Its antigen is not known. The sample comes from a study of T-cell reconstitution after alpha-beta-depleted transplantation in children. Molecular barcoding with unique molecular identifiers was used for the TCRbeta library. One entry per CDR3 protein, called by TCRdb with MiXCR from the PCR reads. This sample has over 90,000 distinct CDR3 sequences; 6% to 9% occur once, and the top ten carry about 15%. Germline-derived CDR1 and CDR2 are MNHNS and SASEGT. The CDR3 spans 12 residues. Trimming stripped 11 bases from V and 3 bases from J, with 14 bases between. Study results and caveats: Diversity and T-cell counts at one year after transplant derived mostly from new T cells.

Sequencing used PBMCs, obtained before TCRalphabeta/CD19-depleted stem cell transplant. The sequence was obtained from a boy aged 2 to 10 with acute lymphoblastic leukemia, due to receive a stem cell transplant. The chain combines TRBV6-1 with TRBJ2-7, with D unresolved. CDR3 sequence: CASLDGYYEQYF. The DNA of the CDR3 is TGTGCCTCCCTGGACGGTTACTACGAGCAGTACTTC.